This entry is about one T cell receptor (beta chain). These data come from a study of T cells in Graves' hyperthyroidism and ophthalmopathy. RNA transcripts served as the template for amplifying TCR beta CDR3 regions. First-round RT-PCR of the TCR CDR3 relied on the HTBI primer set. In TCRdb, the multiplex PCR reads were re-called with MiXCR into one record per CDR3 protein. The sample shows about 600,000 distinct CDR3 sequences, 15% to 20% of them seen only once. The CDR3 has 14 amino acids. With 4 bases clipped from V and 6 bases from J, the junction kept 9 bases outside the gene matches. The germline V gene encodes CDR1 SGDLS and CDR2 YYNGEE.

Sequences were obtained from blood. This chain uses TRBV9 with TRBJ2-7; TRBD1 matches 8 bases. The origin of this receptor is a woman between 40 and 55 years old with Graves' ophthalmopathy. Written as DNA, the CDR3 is TGTGCCAGCAGCACACTGGACAGGGTTGGCGAGCAGTACTTC. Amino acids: CASSTLDRVGEQYF.